The entry that follows covers one TCR beta chain sequence. This clonotype came up many times. Its specific antigen is unknown. No clone much larger than this one lies a single base away; base qualities are absent. The CDR3 covers 14 residues, taking in both the cysteine and the phenylalanine. CDR3 DNA is the only sequence kept; it has 42 bases, read in frame from the first base. V loses 5 bases, J loses 2 bases, and the germline ends lie 12 bases apart. Sequences MDHEN (CDR1) and SYDVKM (CDR2) are obtained from the germline V gene. The entry originates in a study of T cells in Graves' hyperthyroidism and ophthalmopathy (dated by TCRdb to about 2019). Broadly, across the study: Peripheral blood was sampled at the time of initial diagnosis, prior to any treatment. Prospective prediction of ophthalmopathy was tested in an independent validation cohort of 18 to 20 hyperthyroidism patients and 15 to 17 patients who later progressed to ophthalmopathy. In six Graves' hyperthyroidism patients, the study also compared T-cell repertoires from thyroid tissue with T-cell repertoires from blood. After sampling, hyperthyroidism patients received methimazole starting at 30 mg daily, and ophthalmopathy patients received high-dose intravenous methylprednisolone. The paper describes TCR Vbeta CDR3 sequencing of about 140 peripheral blood samples, made up of 43 ophthalmopathy patients, 70 to 75 hyperthyroidism patients and 17 progressor patients. To identify distinguishing TCR V-J signatures, a discovery cohort of 90 to 100 patients was used, comprising some 43 with Graves' ophthalmopathy and some 57 with stable Graves' hyperthyroidism. The roughly 91 discovery patients were randomly split 7:3 into training and test sets.

General conclusions and limits of the study: Blood samples also contained most of the expanded thyroid clonotypes (frequency above 0.001), which suggests that blood repertoires may reflect thyroid immune responses. During validation, the model predicted progression to ophthalmopathy a median of about 6.5 months ahead of onset, with roughly 65% sensitivity and almost 75% specificity. Sample size was not statistically predetermined, and blinding of investigators to group allocation was not performed. In cross-validation, a model built on a 13 V-J signature told ophthalmopathy apart from stable hyperthyroidism with roughly 87% sensitivity and around 84% specificity, and in testing the same model reached 80%/75%.

The TCR beta CDR3 regions were amplified from RNA transcripts. The TCR CDR3 was subjected to a first round of RT-PCR using the HTBI primer set and the Qiagen OneStep RT-PCR kit. The libraries were constructed in a second round of multiplex PCR and then size-selected and purified. Sequencing of the libraries was done on an Illumina HiSeq2000 using paired-end 100 bp reads. Regarding the original processing steps: SOAPnuke was used to process the raw data, with reads discarded if the reads contained adapters or uncalled bases, had a mean Phred below 15, or lacked an exact constant-primer or identifier match. COPE v1.2.5 was used to merge the high-quality paired reads, and each unique nucleotide sequence was defined as a clonotype. MiTCR v1.1 was used to align the clonotypes against IMGT TRBV, TRBD and TRBJ reference segments. The analysis included only V-J combinations with a frequency above 0.0001, which together covered roughly 99% of the repertoires. A TCS score was defined as the ratio between F50 (clonal expansion) and ExV (chaos), using BLOSUM62-based TCRdist between CDR3 peptides within each V-J. Welch's t-statistics and random forest reduced fewer than 600 V-J features to 10 to 15, which were used in a naive Bayes classifier (R e1071). TCRdb reprocessed the public reads (quality trimming at Q25 with fastp, clone calling with MiXCR) and kept in-frame beta chains. Rows are combined by CDR3 protein, so each entry shows the most common genes and DNA. TCRdb's processing, not the authors' own work, is the source of the V and J calls. This sample comprises 300,000 to 450,000 distinct CDR3 sequences, approximately 18% of them detected only once. The ten largest clones represent more than 30% of the sample.

Hyperthyroidism patients were aged 18 to 65 years and newly diagnosed, with disease duration of less than 2 months. Any patient with an uncontrolled infection, another autoimmune disease, pregnancy or lactation was excluded. Clinical symptoms, serum thyroxine and TRAb, thyroid ultrasound, and orbital computed tomography formed the basis for the diagnoses. Blood from progressor patients was collected at the time of first diagnosis with hyperthyroidism, before any ophthalmopathy symptoms had appeared. PBMCs were separated from about 10 ml of fresh peripheral blood using Ficoll-Paque density gradient centrifugation. Progressor patients were initially diagnosed with Graves' hyperthyroidism and developed ophthalmopathy during follow-up. Total RNA was extracted using Trizol reagent, and RNA quality was assessed on an Agilent 2100 Bioanalyzer.

The receptor was derived from a woman in her thirties with Graves' hyperthyroidism that later progressed to Graves' ophthalmopathy. The chain uses TRBV28 and TRBJ2-5; the D assignment is uncertain and may be TRBD1 or TRBD2, with 5 bases supporting each. Sequenced input: blood. The CDR3 loop reads CASSEGTEQETQYF. The DNA sequence reads TGTGCCAGCAGTGAGGGGACGGAGCAAGAGACCCAGTACTTC.